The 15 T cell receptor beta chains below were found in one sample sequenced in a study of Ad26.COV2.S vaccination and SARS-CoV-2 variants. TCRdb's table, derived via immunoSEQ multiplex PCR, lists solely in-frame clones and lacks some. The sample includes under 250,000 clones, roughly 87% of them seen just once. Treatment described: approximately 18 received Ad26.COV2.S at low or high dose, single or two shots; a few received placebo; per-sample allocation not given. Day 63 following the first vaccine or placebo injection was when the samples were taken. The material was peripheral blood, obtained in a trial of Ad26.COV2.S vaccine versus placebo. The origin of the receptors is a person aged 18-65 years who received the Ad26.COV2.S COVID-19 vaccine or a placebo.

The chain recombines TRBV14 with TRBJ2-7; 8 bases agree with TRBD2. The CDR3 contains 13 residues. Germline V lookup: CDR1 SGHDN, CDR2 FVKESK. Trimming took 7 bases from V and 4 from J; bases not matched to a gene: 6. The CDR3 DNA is TGTGCCAGCAAACGGCTAGCGGGTTACGAGCAGTACGTC. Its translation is CASKRLAGYEQYV.

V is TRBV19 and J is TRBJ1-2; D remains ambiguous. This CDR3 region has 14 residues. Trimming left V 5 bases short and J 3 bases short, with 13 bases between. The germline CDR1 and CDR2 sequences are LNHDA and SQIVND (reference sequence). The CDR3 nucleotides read TGTGCCAGTAGTCCGCGGAAGTGGGACTATGGCTACACCTTC. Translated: CASSPRKWDYGYTF.

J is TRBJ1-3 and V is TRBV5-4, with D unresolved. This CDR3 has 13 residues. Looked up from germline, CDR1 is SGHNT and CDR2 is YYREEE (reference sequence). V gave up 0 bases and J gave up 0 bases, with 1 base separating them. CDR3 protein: CASSLVSGNTIYF. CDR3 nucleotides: TGTGCCAGCAGCTTGGTCTCTGGAAACACCATATATTTT.

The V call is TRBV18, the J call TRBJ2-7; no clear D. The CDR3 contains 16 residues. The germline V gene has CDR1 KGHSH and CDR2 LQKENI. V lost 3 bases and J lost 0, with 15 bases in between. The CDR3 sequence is CASSPNAGANSYEQYV. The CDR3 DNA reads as TGTGCCAGCTCACCGAATGCCGGCGCAAACTCCTACGAGCAGTACGTC.

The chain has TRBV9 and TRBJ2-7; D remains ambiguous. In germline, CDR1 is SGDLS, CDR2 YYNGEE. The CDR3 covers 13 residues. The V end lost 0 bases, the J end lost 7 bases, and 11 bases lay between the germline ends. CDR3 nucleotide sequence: TGTGCCAGCAGCGTAGAAGGGTGGGGAGAGCAGTACTTC. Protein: CASSVEGWGEQYF.

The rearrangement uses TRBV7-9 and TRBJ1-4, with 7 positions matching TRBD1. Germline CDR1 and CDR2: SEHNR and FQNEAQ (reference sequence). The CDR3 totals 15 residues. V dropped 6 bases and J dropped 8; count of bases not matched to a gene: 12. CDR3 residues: CASRPKDRVGEKLFF. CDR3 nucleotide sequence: TGTGCCAGCAGACCCAAAGACAGGGTTGGAGAAAAACTGTTTTTT.

DNA for the CDR3: TGTGCCAGCAGAACCGACGGGGGGCATCTAAAGAACGAGCAGTACGTC. This sequence encodes CASRTDGGHLKNEQYV. The V and J genes are TRBV21-1 and TRBJ2-7; the tabulated D call, TRBD2, remains unverified against the DNA. TRBV21-1 is reported as a pseudogene. This CDR3 region has 16 residues.

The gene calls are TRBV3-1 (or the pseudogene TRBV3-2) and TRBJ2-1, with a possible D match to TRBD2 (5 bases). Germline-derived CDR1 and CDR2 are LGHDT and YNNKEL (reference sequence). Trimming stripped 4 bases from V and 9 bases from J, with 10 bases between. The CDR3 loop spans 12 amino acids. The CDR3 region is CASSLRRSEQFF. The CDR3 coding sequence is TGTGCCAGCAGCCTTAGGAGGAGTGAGCAGTTCTTC.

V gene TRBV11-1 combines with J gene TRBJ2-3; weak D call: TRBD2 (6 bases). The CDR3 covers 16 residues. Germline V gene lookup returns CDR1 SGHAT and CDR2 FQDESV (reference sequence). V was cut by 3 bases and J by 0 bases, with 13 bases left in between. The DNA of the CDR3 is TGTGCCAGCAGCTTTGAGTGCGGGGCTAGCACAGATACGCAGTATTTT. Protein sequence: CASSFECGASTDTQYF.

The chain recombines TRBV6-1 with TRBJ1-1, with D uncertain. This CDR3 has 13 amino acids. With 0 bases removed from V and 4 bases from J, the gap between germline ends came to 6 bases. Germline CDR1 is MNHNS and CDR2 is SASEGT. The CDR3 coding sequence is TGTGCCAGCAGTGAAGCCGAGGCCACTGAAGCTTTCTTT. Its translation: CASSEAEATEAFF.

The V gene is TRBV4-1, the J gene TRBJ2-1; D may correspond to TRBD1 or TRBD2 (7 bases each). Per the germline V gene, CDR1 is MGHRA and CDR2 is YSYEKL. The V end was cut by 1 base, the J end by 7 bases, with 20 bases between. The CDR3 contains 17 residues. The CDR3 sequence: CASSQGGGQIPSNEQFF. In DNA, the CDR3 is TGCGCCAGCAGCCAAGGGGGGGGACAGATCCCCTCAAATGAGCAGTTCTTC.

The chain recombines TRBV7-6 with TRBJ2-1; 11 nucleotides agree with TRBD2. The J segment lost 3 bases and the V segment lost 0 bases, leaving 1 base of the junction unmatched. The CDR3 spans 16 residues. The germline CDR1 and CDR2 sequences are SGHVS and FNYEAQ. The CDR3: CASSLAGTSGYNEQFF. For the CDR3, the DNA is TGTGCCAGCAGCTTAGCCGGGACTAGCGGCTACAATGAGCAGTTCTTC.

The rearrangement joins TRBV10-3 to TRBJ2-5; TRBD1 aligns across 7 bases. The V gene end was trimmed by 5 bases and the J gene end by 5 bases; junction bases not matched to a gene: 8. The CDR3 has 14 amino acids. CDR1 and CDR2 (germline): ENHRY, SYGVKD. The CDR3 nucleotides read TGTGCCATCAGTCCTACAGGGGTTGCGGAGACCCAGTACTTC. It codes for CAISPTGVAETQYF.

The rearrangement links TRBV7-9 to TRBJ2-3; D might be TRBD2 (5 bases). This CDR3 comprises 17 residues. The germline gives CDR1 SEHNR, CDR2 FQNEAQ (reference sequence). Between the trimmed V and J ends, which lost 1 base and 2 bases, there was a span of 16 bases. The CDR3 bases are TGTGCCAGCAGCTTAGGCACTAGTAGGTCCCCCACAGATACGCAGTATTTT. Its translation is CASSLGTSRSPTDTQYF.

The CDR3 region has the DNA TGTGCCAGTAGTTTGCCCGGGATTTTTACGCAGTATTTT. This gives the protein CASSLPGIFTQYF. This chain joins TRBV19 and TRBJ2-3, with a possible D match to TRBD2 (5 bases). Germline CDR1 is LNHDA and CDR2 is SQIVND (reference sequence). The CDR3 totals 13 residues. Deletions cut 5 bases from V and 8 bases from J, with 14 bases between.